A single sample is the source of the 27 T cell receptor beta chains below, sequenced in a study of blood T cell repertoires in COVID-19. The protocol was immunoSEQ multiplex PCR, while the TCRdb copy is restricted to in-frame clones and leaves out a portion. The sample holds 150,000 to 200,000 clones; about 80% are singletons and the top ten take about 24%. The sample taken for sequencing was peripheral blood. The source is an elderly woman with acute or convalescent COVID-19.

This clone is labeled medium-sized. The CDR3 spells CAWNRQNSNQPQHF. In nucleotides, the CDR3 is TGTGCCTGGAACCGACAGAATAGCAATCAGCCCCAGCATTTT. The chain combines TRBV30 with TRBJ1-5; a possible D gene is TRBD1 (5 bases). CDR3 length equals 14 residues. Trimming removed 4 bases from V and 0 bases from J, with 10 bases in between. CDR1 GTSNPN and CDR2 SVGIG come from the germline V gene (reference sequence). Full variable domain (outside the CDR3, taken from reference TRBV30 and TRBJ1-5): SQTIHQWPATLVQPVGSPLSLECTVEGTSNPNLYWYRQAAGRGLQLLFYSVGIGQISSEVPQNLSASRPQDRQFILSSKKLLLSDSGFYLCAWNRQNSNQPQHFGDGTRLSIL.

The CDR3 DNA is TGTGCCAGCAGTTTAGCGCTAGAAGCTTTCTTT. It translates to CASSLALEAFF. V gene TRBV12-3 or TRBV12-4 combines with J gene TRBJ1-1; unclear D gene. The CDR3 covers 11 residues. V was cut by 0 bases and J by 8 bases, with 4 bases left in between.

The chain uses TRBV9 and TRBJ2-1; 9 bases are shared with TRBD2. The CDR3 spans 16 residues. V lost 4 bases, J lost 0 bases, and 5 bases stayed unmatched. CDR1 and CDR2 (germline): SGDLS, YYNGEE. CDR3 in DNA: TGTGCCAGCAGCAAGGGACTAGCTGCCTCCTACAATGAGCAGTTCTTC. Translated: CASSKGLAASYNEQFF.

The chain joins TRBV18 to TRBJ2-1, with unresolved D. Trimming shortened V by 1 base and J by 2 bases, and 15 bases separated the two germline ends. The V gene's germline CDR1 is KGHSH and CDR2 LQKENI. The CDR3 loop spans 17 amino acids. CDR3 in DNA: TGTGCCAGCTCACCACTTCCAATTAGTACCACCTACAATGAGCAGTTCTTC. This gives the protein CASSPLPISTTYNEQFF.

The V and J genes are TRBV11-2 and TRBJ2-7; 7 nucleotides match TRBD2. This CDR3 has 16 residues. J lost 3 bases, V lost 4 bases, and 12 bases had no gene match. The germline V gene encodes CDR1 SGHAT and CDR2 FQNNGV. CDR3 amino acids: CASSSRVGGTGYEQYF. CDR3 coding DNA: TGTGCCAGCAGCTCCCGAGTGGGAGGGACTGGCTACGAGCAGTACTTC.

The rearrangement joins TRBV6-1 to TRBJ2-1; 7 positions match TRBD1. CDR3 size: 14 residues. V shed 2 bases and J 9 bases; nucleotides not matched to a gene: 7. CDR1 and CDR2 from the germline V gene are MNHNS and SASEGT. The CDR3 nucleotides read TGTGCCAGCAGTGAAAGGGGGCTAAGGGGTGAGCAGTTCTTC. Amino acid sequence: CASSERGLRGEQFF.

The J gene is TRBJ2-1, the V gene TRBV30, with TRBD2 matching over 9 bases. Germline CDR1 GTSNPN, CDR2 SVGIG (reference sequence). V dropped 2 bases and J dropped 8; count of bases not matched to a gene: 1. This CDR3 is 12 amino acids long. This chain's CDR3 is CAWSSGGHEQFF. For the CDR3, the DNA is TGTGCCTGGAGTAGCGGGGGGCATGAGCAGTTCTTC.

This clone appeared a few times. The chain recombines TRBV7-2 with TRBJ1-6, with 7 nucleotides matching TRBD1. The CDR3 totals 17 residues. Trimming cost V 5 bases and J 10 bases; bases outside gene matches: 17. Germline loops: CDR1 SGHTA, CDR2 FQGNSA. CDR3 nucleotide sequence: TGTGCCAGCAGCCCATACTTCAGACAGGGAGGAGGATCACCCCTCCACTTT. Encoded protein: CASSPYFRQGGGSPLHF.

The chain uses TRBV7-2 and TRBJ1-6; D gene uncertain. This CDR3 spans 13 amino acids. Between the trimmed V and J ends, which lost 5 bases and 10 bases, there was a span of 12 bases. Germline CDR1 SGHTA, CDR2 FQGNSA. The CDR3 protein is CASSPWSESPLHF. For the CDR3, the DNA is TGTGCCAGCAGCCCCTGGAGTGAATCACCCCTCCACTTT.

The rearrangement uses TRBV14 and TRBJ2-3; D gene unclear. Between the trimmed V and J ends, which lost 3 bases and 5 bases, there was a span of 6 bases. Germline loops: CDR1 SGHDN, CDR2 FVKESK. This CDR3 has 12 residues. The CDR3 is CASSQTQDTQYF. The CDR3 DNA sequence: TGTGCCAGCAGCCAGACTCAAGATACGCAGTATTTT.

The chain has TRBV9 and TRBJ2-5; D remains unclear. V lost 0 bases, J lost 5 bases, and 5 bases lay in between. Germline loops: CDR1 SGDLS, CDR2 YYNGEE. The CDR3 has 12 residues. The CDR3 coding sequence is TGTGCCAGCAGCGTAGTAGAGGAGACCCAGTACTTC. Its translation is CASSVVEETQYF.

The V call is TRBV9, the J call TRBJ2-1; 12 nucleotides align to TRBD2. J lost 7 bases, V lost 4 bases, and 6 bases had no gene match. Germline CDR1 reads SGDLS; CDR2 reads YYNGEE. This CDR3 is 15 amino acids long. CDR3 DNA sequence: TGTGCCAGCAGCAGACTAGCGGGAGTTTATAATGAGCAGTTCTTC. Translating it yields CASSRLAGVYNEQFF.

V gene TRBV27 combines with J gene TRBJ1-1; D ambiguous. The ends were cut back, 2 bases at V and 3 bases at J, with 7 bases in the middle. CDR3 size: 13 residues. CDR1 is MNHEY, CDR2 SMNVEV, per germline (reference sequence). This CDR3 is CASSLREDTEAFF. DNA of the CDR3: TGTGCCAGCAGTTTAAGGGAGGACACTGAAGCTTTCTTT.

This clone was counted once. The chain links TRBV12-3 or TRBV12-4 to TRBJ1-1, with 8 nucleotides matching TRBD1. This CDR3 is built from 13 residues. The trim removed 1 base at V and 12 bases at J, leaving 7 bases unmatched. CDR3 amino acids: CASSLGAGGVSFF. CDR3 nucleotide sequence: TGTGCCAGCAGTTTAGGGGCAGGGGGCGTCTCTTTCTTT.

With regard to this clone: The same CDR3 arises from other DNA sequences in this sample as well. The rearrangement joins TRBV6-5 to TRBJ2-3, with unresolved D. The germline V and J ends were trimmed by 3 bases and 3 bases, with 10 bases remaining between them. The CDR3 runs 14 residues. Germline lookup yields CDR1 MNHEY and CDR2 SVGAGI. The chain's CDR3 is CASSYSSGTDTQYF. The CDR3 DNA sequence: TGTGCCAGCAGTTATTCCTCCGGGACAGATACGCAGTATTTT.

This rearrangement joins TRBV18 to TRBJ2-7; TRBD2 agrees at 7 bases. The CDR3 loop spans 16 amino acids. J lost 1 base, V lost 1 base, and 7 bases had no gene match. In germline, CDR1 is KGHSH, CDR2 LQKENI. The CDR3 loop is CASSPQVGGGSYEQYF. CDR3 in DNA: TGTGCCAGCTCACCACAAGTCGGCGGGGGTTCCTACGAGCAGTACTTC. The whole variable domain, remainder taken from reference TRBV18 and TRBJ2-7, is NAGVMQNPRHLVRRRGQEARLRCSPMKGHSHVYWYRQLPEEGLKFMVYLQKENIIDESGMPKERFSAEFPKEGPSILRIQQVVRGDSAAYFCASSPQVGGGSYEQYFGPGTRLTVT.

This chain uses TRBV5-5 with TRBJ2-2; maybe TRBD2 (6 bases). There are 15 residues in the CDR3. Trimming cost V 9 bases and J 3 bases, with 18 bases left between them. Germline V gives CDR1 SGHKS, CDR2 YYEKEE (reference sequence). CDR3 protein: CATRPGLRDTGELFF. Here the CDR3 DNA reads TGTGCCACCCGTCCGGGACTGAGGGACACCGGGGAGCTGTTTTTT.

The V and J genes are TRBV4-1 and TRBJ1-2; D unresolved. CDR1 is MGHRA and CDR2 is YSYEKL in the germline V gene. V was shortened by 4 bases and J by 8 bases, with 17 bases between the two germline ends. This CDR3 has 14 amino acids. CDR3: CASSLVGAARGYTF. The CDR3, as DNA: TGCGCCAGCAGCCTAGTAGGTGCAGCGAGGGGCTACACCTTC.

The rearrangement joins TRBV11-2 to TRBJ2-1; 10 bases agree with TRBD2. The CDR3 consists of 15 residues. CDR1 and CDR2 (germline): SGHAT, FQNNGV. Trimming took 3 bases from V and 8 from J; bases not matched to a gene: 7. CDR3 in amino acids: CASSFGLAGVDEQFF. CDR3 DNA: TGTGCCAGCAGCTTTGGGCTAGCGGGGGTTGATGAGCAGTTCTTC.

The chain couples TRBV20-1 to TRBJ2-3, with D possibly matching TRBD2 (5 bases). Germline assignment: CDR1 DFQATT and CDR2 SNEGSKA (reference sequence). The V end was cut by 3 bases, the J end by 6 bases, with 13 bases between. The length of the CDR3 is 13 residues. CDR3 residues: CSASIVPGDTQYF. The CDR3 DNA reads as TGCAGTGCTAGTATCGTTCCGGGGGATACGCAGTATTTT.

This clone is a singleton in its sample. This chain links TRBV5-4 with TRBJ2-1; D may be TRBD2 (6 bases). Germline V gives CDR1 SGHNT, CDR2 YYREEE (reference sequence). V lost 2 bases and J 0 bases, leaving 12 bases between the germline ends. This CDR3 contains 16 residues. DNA for the CDR3: TGTGCCAGCAGCTTTGGCGGGACGAGCTCCTACAATGAGCAGTTCTTC. It encodes CASSFGGTSSYNEQFF.

V usage is TRBV5-4 and J usage is TRBJ2-7; possibly TRBD1 for D (5 bases). The germline gives CDR1 SGHNT, CDR2 YYREEE (reference sequence). The CDR3 length is 16 residues. Deletions cut 3 bases from V and 2 bases from J, with 18 bases between. CDR3 in DNA: TGTGCCAGCAGCTCATTTGGACACTATGGGGCCTACGAGCAGTACTTC. It translates to CASSSFGHYGAYEQYF.

The V and J genes are TRBV14 and TRBJ2-7, with a tentative D call TRBD2 (5 bases). CDR1 is SGHDN and CDR2 is FVKESK in the germline V gene. CDR3 size: 13 residues. V was trimmed by 1 base and J by 5 bases, leaving 9 bases between them. The CDR3 is CASSQATRHEQYF. CDR3 coding DNA: TGTGCCAGCAGCCAAGCCACTAGGCACGAGCAGTACTTC.

This chain joins TRBV20-1 and TRBJ2-1, with D possibly TRBD2 on 6 matching bases. The length of the CDR3 is 15 residues. Germline V lookup: CDR1 DFQATT, CDR2 SNEGSKA (reference sequence). The V gene lost 3 bases and the J gene lost 5 bases, with 17 bases spanning the gap. The CDR3 DNA reads TGCAGTGCTAGTAAAGCACTAGCCTTCGACAATGAGCAGTTCTTC. It yields the protein CSASKALAFDNEQFF.

This clone was seen many times. The V call is TRBV11-2, the J call TRBJ2-3; no definite D call. CDR3 length equals 13 residues. With 4 bases removed from V and 4 bases from J, the gap between germline ends came to 9 bases. Germline V gene data show CDR1 as SGHAT and CDR2 as FQNNGV. The CDR3 region is CASSSWQADTQYF. The CDR3 DNA reads as TGTGCCAGCAGCTCCTGGCAGGCAGATACGCAGTATTTT. The complete variable domain, with remaining parts taken from reference TRBV11-2 and TRBJ2-3, reads EAGVAQSPRYKIIEKRQSVAFWCNPISGHATLYWYQQILGQGPKLLIQFQNNGVVDDSQLPKDRFSAERLKGVDSTLKIQPAKLEDSAVYLCASSSWQADTQYFGPGTRLTVL.

This chain connects TRBV5-4 to TRBJ1-1, with D tentatively TRBD1 (6 bases). CDR3 length: 16 amino acids. The V end lost 4 bases, the J end lost 6 bases, and 22 bases lay between the germline ends. CDR1 is SGHNT, CDR2 YYREEE, per germline (reference sequence). For the CDR3, the DNA is TGTGCCAGCAGCCCCCCCCAGGGGCGAACAACCGCTGAAGCTTTCTTT. Protein sequence: CASSPPQGRTTAEAFF.

The chain couples TRBV19 to TRBJ2-3; 12 bases map to TRBD2. CDR3 length: 15 amino acids. Germline CDR1 and CDR2: LNHDA and SQIVND (reference sequence). Trimming cost V 6 bases and J 10 bases; bases outside gene matches: 11. The CDR3, as DNA: TGTGCCAGTAGCCAATGGACTAGCGGGATGGCCGCGCAGTATTTT. Translated, it gives CASSQWTSGMAAQYF. The full variable domain, with the rest looked up from reference TRBV19 and TRBJ2-3, is DGGITQSPKYLFRKEGQNVTLSCEQNLNHDAMYWYRQDPGQGLRLIYYSQIVNDFQKGDIAEGYSVSREKKESFPLTVTSAQKNPTAFYLCASSQWTSGMAAQYFGPGTRLTVL.